The 14 T cell receptor beta chains given below trace back to one sample, sequenced in a study of T cell responses to AZD1222 COVID-19 vaccine. Sequenced by immunoSEQ multiplex PCR; TCRdb stores in-frame clones only, minus some. The sample lists around 130,000 clones; around 92% were seen once. The source was peripheral blood, collected 28 days after the second AZD1222 dose. All receptors come from an adult who received the AZD1222 COVID-19 vaccine.

This chain uses TRBV19 with TRBJ1-4, with D unclear. The length of the CDR3 is 14 residues. CDR1 LNHDA and CDR2 SQIVND come from the germline V gene (reference sequence). V was trimmed by 10 bases and J by 4 bases, leaving 16 bases between them. CDR3 region: CATAVGQLNEKLFF. The CDR3 region has the DNA TGTGCCACCGCGGTCGGGCAGCTTAATGAAAAACTGTTTTTT.

The rearrangement joins TRBV6-2 or TRBV6-3 to TRBJ2-7, with D possibly matching TRBD2 (7 bases). The CDR3 runs to 15 residues. From germline, CDR1 is MNHEY and CDR2 SVGEGT. Trimming pared 2 bases from V and 7 bases from J, leaving 18 bases between. The CDR3 reads CASSYPRGANREQYV. The CDR3 DNA reads as TGTGCCAGCAGTTACCCTCGGGGGGCCAATAGGGAGCAGTACGTC.

J is TRBJ1-5 and V is TRBV19; maybe TRBD1 (5 bases). CDR3 length equals 14 residues. CDR1 is LNHDA and CDR2 is SQIVND in the germline V gene (reference sequence). With 3 bases removed from V and 5 bases from J, the gap between germline ends came to 11 bases. CDR3 DNA sequence: TGTGCCAGTAGTATCCTTCAGGGTGATCAGCCCCAGCATTTT. It encodes CASSILQGDQPQHF.

This clone has more than one count but fewer than ten. V usage is TRBV5-1 and J usage is TRBJ2-7, with 8 bases lining up with TRBD1. The CDR3 runs 12 residues. V shed 3 bases and J 6 bases; nucleotides not matched to a gene: 2. The germline V gene has CDR1 SGHRS and CDR2 YFSETQ. The CDR3 here is CASSSDRGEQYF. The CDR3 region has the DNA TGCGCCAGCAGCTCTGACAGGGGCGAGCAGTACTTC. The whole variable domain, remainder taken from reference TRBV5-1 and TRBJ2-7, is KAGVTQTPRYLIKTRGQQVTLSCSPISGHRSVSWYQQTPGQGLQFLFEYFSETQRNKGNFPGRFSGRQFSNSRSEMNVSTLELGDSALYLCASSSDRGEQYFGPGTRLTVT.

The rearrangement joins TRBV7-6 to TRBJ1-2; 10 nucleotides agree with TRBD1. The ends lost 5 bases at V and 8 bases at J; junction bases unmatched: 5. The germline CDR1 and CDR2 sequences are SGHVS and FNYEAQ. This CDR3 comprises 13 residues. The CDR3 bases are TGTGCCAGCAGCACGGGACAGGGGTGGGGCTACACCTTC. It specifies CASSTGQGWGYTF.

The rearrangement links TRBV24-1 to TRBJ1-5; D gene unclear. Trimming removed 2 bases at V and 3 bases at J, with 4 bases between. The CDR3 consists of 13 residues. Germline V gives CDR1 KGHDR, CDR2 SFDVKD. The CDR3 nucleotides are TGTGCCACCAGTGATTCGACCAATCAGCCCCAGCATTTT. As protein: CATSDSTNQPQHF.

This clone was detected only once. The chain couples TRBV29-1 to TRBJ2-5; 10 bases agree with TRBD1. V lost 8 bases, J lost 7 bases, and 7 bases stayed unmatched. Looked up from germline, CDR1 is SQVTM and CDR2 is ANQGSEA. CDR3 size: 12 residues. The DNA of the CDR3 is TGCAGCCCTCGGACAGGGGGAGGGACCCAGTACTTC. Translated: CSPRTGGGTQYF.

V and J are TRBV3-1 (or the pseudogene TRBV3-2) and TRBJ2-7; the D is unclear. The germline V gene has CDR1 LGHDT and CDR2 YNNKEL (reference sequence). The CDR3 totals 13 residues. Trimming removed 0 bases from V and 0 bases from J, with 3 bases in between. This chain's CDR3 is CASSQEVSYEQYF. CDR3 nucleotides: TGTGCCAGCAGCCAAGAAGTCTCCTACGAGCAGTACTTC.

This chain uses TRBV6-5 with TRBJ1-5; 7 nucleotides line up with TRBD1. The length of the CDR3 is 13 residues. J gave up 5 bases and V 11 bases, and 9 bases lay outside the gene matches. Germline CDR1 MNHEY, CDR2 SVGAGI. The CDR3 bases are TGTGCCTCCTCAGGGGGGGTCGATCAGCCCCAGCATTTT. This translates into CASSGGVDQPQHF.

V usage is TRBV7-8 and J usage is TRBJ1-2; D uncertain. Germline CDR1 is SGHVS and CDR2 is FQNEAQ. This CDR3 spans 13 amino acids. Deletions cut 3 bases from V and 7 bases from J, with 12 bases between. The CDR3 is CASSFGIISGYTF. Written as DNA, the CDR3 is TGTGCCAGCAGCTTCGGGATAATAAGTGGCTACACCTTC.

The chain links TRBV18 to TRBJ1-5, with D maybe TRBD1 (5 bases). V was cut by 3 bases and J by 4 bases, with 13 bases left in between. The CDR3 loop spans 15 amino acids. Germline values: CDR1 KGHSH, CDR2 LQKENI. The CDR3 protein is CASSPNDSKNQPQHF. The DNA for the CDR3 is TGTGCCAGCTCACCTAACGACAGTAAGAATCAGCCCCAGCATTTT.

This clone was seen once. The rearrangement uses TRBV5-1 and TRBJ2-5, with D maybe TRBD2 (6 bases). Germline V gives CDR1 SGHRS, CDR2 YFSETQ. With 1 base removed from V and 1 base from J, the gap between germline ends came to 11 bases. This CDR3 region has 15 residues. The CDR3: CASSLLGTPQETQYF. DNA for the CDR3: TGCGCCAGCAGCTTGTTAGGGACTCCCCAAGAGACCCAGTACTTC.

The chain has TRBV29-1 and TRBJ1-5, with D unclear. CDR1 and CDR2 from the germline V gene are SQVTM and ANQGSEA. V was clipped by 4 bases and J by 2 bases, with 9 bases between them. CDR3 size: 13 residues. The CDR3 DNA sequence: TGCAGCGTTGCCATGGGTGGCAATCAGCCCCAGCATTTT. This codes for CSVAMGGNQPQHF.

J is TRBJ1-5 and V is TRBV7-8, with TRBD1 matching 7 bases. Germline V gene lookup returns CDR1 SGHVS and CDR2 FQNEAQ. Trimming took 1 base from V and 5 from J; bases not matched to a gene: 2. This CDR3 comprises 14 residues. For the CDR3, the DNA is TGTGCCAGCAGCTTAGGAGGGGGCGATCAGCCCCAGCATTTT. This sequence encodes CASSLGGGDQPQHF.